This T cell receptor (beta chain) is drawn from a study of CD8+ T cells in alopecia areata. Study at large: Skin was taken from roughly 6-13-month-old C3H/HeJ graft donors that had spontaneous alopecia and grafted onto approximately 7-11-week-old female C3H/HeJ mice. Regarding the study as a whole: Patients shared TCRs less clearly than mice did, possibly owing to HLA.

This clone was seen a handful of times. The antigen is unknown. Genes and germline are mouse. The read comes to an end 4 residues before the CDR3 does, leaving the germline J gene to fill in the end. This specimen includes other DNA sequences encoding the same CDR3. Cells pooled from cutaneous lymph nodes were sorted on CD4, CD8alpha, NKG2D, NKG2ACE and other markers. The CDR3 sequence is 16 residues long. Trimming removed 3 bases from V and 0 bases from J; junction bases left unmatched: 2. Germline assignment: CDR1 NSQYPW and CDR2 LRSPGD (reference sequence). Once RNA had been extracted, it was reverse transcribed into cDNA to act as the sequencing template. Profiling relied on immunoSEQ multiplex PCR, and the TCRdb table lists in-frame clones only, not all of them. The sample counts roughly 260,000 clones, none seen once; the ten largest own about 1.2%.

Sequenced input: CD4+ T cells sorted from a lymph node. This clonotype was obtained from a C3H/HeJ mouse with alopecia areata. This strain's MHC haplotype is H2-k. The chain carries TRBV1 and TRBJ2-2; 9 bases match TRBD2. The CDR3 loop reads CTCSAGTGPNTGQLYF. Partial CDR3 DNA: TGCACCTGCAGTGCCGGGACTGGGCCAAACACCGGG.